Below are 22 T cell receptor beta chains sequenced from a single sample in a study of T-cell reconstitution after alpha-beta-depleted transplantation in children. Their recognized antigens are unknown. Broader study findings: One year after transplant, T-cell counts and diversity came mostly from newly produced T cells.

Unique molecular identifiers were built into the TCRbeta library. TCRdb re-analysed the PCR reads in MiXCR, keeping a single row per CDR3 protein. The table lists 330,000 or so distinct CDR3 sequences, 6% to 10% of them singletons. This material consisted of peripheral blood, taken 360 days after TCRalphabeta/CD19-depleted stem cell transplant. All receptors derive from a female patient aged 2-15 years who had a stem cell transplant for Fanconi anemia, so the T cells may come from the graft donor.

This clonotype was picked up a small number of times. This rearrangement joins TRBV11-2 to TRBJ2-7; 7 nucleotides agree with TRBD1. Losses at the gene ends were 6 bases for V and 2 bases for J; bases not matched to a gene: 4. The CDR3 loop spans 13 amino acids. Germline CDR1 and CDR2: SGHAT and FQNNGV. CDR3 sequence reads: CASRLGTAYEQYF. The CDR3 nucleotides are TGTGCCAGCAGACTCGGGACAGCCTACGAGCAGTACTTC.

The chain links TRBV11-3 to TRBJ2-1; D is uncertain. The CDR3 totals 15 residues. Germline CDR1 and CDR2: SGHNT and YENEEA. Trimming stripped 6 bases from V and 0 bases from J, with 12 bases between. This chain's CDR3 is CASSYLPSSYNEQFF. The CDR3 DNA reads as TGTGCCAGCAGTTACTTACCAAGCTCCTACAATGAGCAGTTCTTC. The entire variable domain, with the rest obtained from reference TRBV11-3 and TRBJ2-1, is as follows: EAGVVQSPRYKIIEKKQPVAFWCNPISGHNTLYWYLQNLGQGPELLIRYENEEAVDDSQLPKDRFSAERLKGVDSTLKIQPAELGDSAVYLCASSYLPSSYNEQFFGPGTRLTVL.

This clonotype was seen a few times. This chain joins TRBV5-1 and TRBJ2-7; D is tentatively TRBD1 or TRBD2 (5 bases each). V lost 3 bases and J 2 bases, leaving 9 bases between the germline ends. The CDR3 totals 13 residues. Looked up from germline, CDR1 is SGHRS and CDR2 is YFSETQ. CDR3 protein: CASSCGDPYEQYV. CDR3 nucleotides: TGCGCCAGCAGCTGTGGGGACCCCTACGAGCAGTACGTC.

The J gene is TRBJ1-2, the V gene TRBV6-2 or TRBV6-3; D not certain. This CDR3 contains 13 residues. Germline V lookup: CDR1 MNHEY, CDR2 SVGEGT. Trimming took 4 bases from V and 6 from J, leaving 12 bases between them. CDR3 nucleotides: TGTGCCAGCAGTTCAAGGACGGTTCATGGCTACACCTTC. This encodes CASSSRTVHGYTF.

This clonotype was picked up many times. This chain connects TRBV7-9 to TRBJ2-7; D is undetermined. Trimming removed 5 bases from V and 4 bases from J, with 15 bases in between. The CDR3 spans 14 residues. Per germline, CDR1 SEHNR and CDR2 FQNEAQ (reference sequence). The DNA for the CDR3 is TGTGCCAGCAGCAGCCTAGGAGCGCCTTACGAGCAGTACTTC. Translated, it gives CASSSLGAPYEQYF.

This clonotype was detected ten times or more. This rearrangement joins TRBV5-1 to TRBJ2-1, with 13 bases identical to TRBD2. CDR3 size: 13 residues. Germline CDR1 SGHRS, CDR2 YFSETQ. V lost 7 bases to trimming and J lost 9 bases; unmatched junction nucleotides: 4. CDR3 sequence (DNA): TGCGCCAGCCAGGGACTAGCGGGGCTTGAGCAGTTCTTC. Its translation is CASQGLAGLEQFF. Together with reference TRBV5-1 and TRBJ2-1, the CDR3 gives the full variable domain: KAGVTQTPRYLIKTRGQQVTLSCSPISGHRSVSWYQQTPGQGLQFLFEYFSETQRNKGNFPGRFSGRQFSNSRSEMNVSTLELGDSALYLCASQGLAGLEQFFGPGTRLTVL.

J is TRBJ2-7 and V is TRBV3-1, with TRBD2 as a possible D gene (7 bases). The germline V and J ends were trimmed by 4 bases and 6 bases, with 16 bases remaining between them. In germline, CDR1 is LGHDT, CDR2 YNNKEL (reference sequence). The CDR3 is 14 residues long. The CDR3 DNA follows: TGTGCCAGCAGCCGATTAACGGGGGGCGCCGAGCAGTACTTC. Its protein is CASSRLTGGAEQYF.

The J gene is TRBJ2-7, the V gene TRBV11-3; no clear D. The V and J ends lost 5 bases and 7 bases respectively, with 18 bases between them. The CDR3 length is 14 residues. CDR1 is SGHNT and CDR2 is YENEEA in the germline V gene. CDR3 coding DNA: TGTGCCAGCAGCCTAGGGCAATCGGGCGAAGAGCAGTACTTC. Protein sequence: CASSLGQSGEEQYF.

The CDR3 is CASSEARKWGTDTQYF. The CDR3 DNA follows: TGTGCCAGCAGTGAAGCGCGGAAGTGGGGCACAGATACGCAGTATTTT. This rearrangement joins TRBV6-1 to TRBJ2-3; D unresolved. The V end was cut by 0 bases, the J end by 1 base, with 11 bases between. The CDR3 sequence is 16 residues long. Germline CDR1 MNHNS, CDR2 SASEGT.

At least ten counts were recorded for this clonotype. V usage is TRBV12-3 or TRBV12-4 and J usage is TRBJ2-3; 12 bases are shared with TRBD1. The CDR3 extends over 16 amino acids. V shed 6 bases and J 5 bases; nucleotides not matched to a gene: 9. Written as DNA, the CDR3 is TGTGCCAGCAGCCTCAGGGGACAGGGGGCACGAGATACGCAGTATTTT. This codes for CASSLRGQGARDTQYF.

The chain couples TRBV24-1 to TRBJ2-1, with D possibly called TRBD1 or TRBD2 (5 bases each). Germline assignment: CDR1 KGHDR and CDR2 SFDVKD. The CDR3 covers 15 residues. The V gene lost 5 bases and the J gene lost 0 bases, with 10 bases spanning the gap. The CDR3 DNA is TGTGCCACCAGTGCTGTGAGGGGCTCCTACAATGAGCAGTTCTTC. Translating gives CATSAVRGSYNEQFF.

This clonotype appeared a few times. The J gene is TRBJ1-2, the V gene TRBV20-1, with TRBD1 matching over 7 bases. Per germline, CDR1 DFQATT and CDR2 SNEGSKA (reference sequence). This CDR3 contains 16 residues. The ends lost 5 bases at V and 4 bases at J; junction bases unmatched: 16. CDR3: CSALDRSKGGVYGYTF. The CDR3 coding sequence is TGCAGTGCTTTGGACAGGAGCAAGGGTGGGGTCTATGGCTACACCTTC.

This clonotype was counted ten times or more. The chain joins TRBV5-1 to TRBJ1-1; 11 nucleotides line up with TRBD1. With V trimmed by 3 bases and J by 1 base, 2 bases remained unmatched. Per the germline V gene, CDR1 is SGHRS and CDR2 is YFSETQ. This CDR3 spans 15 amino acids. The CDR3 loop is CASSWGTGGNTEAFF. The CDR3 DNA is TGCGCCAGCAGCTGGGGGACAGGGGGGAACACTGAAGCTTTCTTT.

This clonotype was seen repeatedly, ten times or more. DNA of the CDR3: TGCGCCAGCACCCCAACCGCGCAAGGGGCGCGAGAGACCCAGTACTTC. It is translated as CASTPTAQGARETQYF. V and J are TRBV5-1 and TRBJ2-5; D might be TRBD1 (5 bases). CDR3 length equals 16 residues. CDR1 is SGHRS and CDR2 is YFSETQ in the germline V gene. Between the trimmed V and J ends, which lost 6 bases and 4 bases, there was a span of 22 bases.

This clonotype was seen ten or more times. The J gene is TRBJ2-1, the V gene TRBV29-1, with 12 bases lining up with TRBD2. Losses at the gene ends were 1 base for V and 4 bases for J; bases not matched to a gene: 11. Per germline, CDR1 SQVTM and CDR2 ANQGSEA. CDR3 size: 18 residues. This CDR3 reads CSVEGSGRLAGDYNEQFF. Written as DNA, the CDR3 is TGCAGCGTTGAAGGTTCTGGGAGACTAGCGGGAGATTACAATGAGCAGTTCTTC.

Ten or more counts support this clonotype. This chain uses TRBV24-1 with TRBJ2-3, with TRBD2 matching 10 bases. V shed 3 bases, J shed 5 bases, and the junction held 10 bases outside the gene matches. The CDR3 length is 17 residues. Germline CDR1 and CDR2: KGHDR and SFDVKD. The CDR3 coding sequence is TGTGCCACCAGTGATCCTAGCGGGAGTGGGATAAGAGATACGCAGTATTTT. Residues: CATSDPSGSGIRDTQYF.

The V and J genes are TRBV20-1 and TRBJ2-7; TRBD2 aligns across 11 bases. Trimming at V came to 4 bases and at J to 2 bases, leaving 4 bases not matched to a gene. In germline, CDR1 is DFQATT, CDR2 SNEGSKA (reference sequence). CDR3 length equals 14 residues. The CDR3 DNA is TGCAGTGCTATTAGCGGGGGGGCTCCCTACGAGCAGTACTTC. Encoded protein: CSAISGGAPYEQYF.

The table lists this clonotype with a few counts. J is TRBJ1-1 and V is TRBV5-1; 7 bases match TRBD1. There are 15 residues in the CDR3. Germline CDR1 and CDR2: SGHRS and YFSETQ. J was trimmed by 1 base and V by 4 bases; bases with no gene match: 7. The CDR3 DNA follows: TGCGCCAGCAGCCTTCGACAGGGAAGGAACACTGAAGCTTTCTTT. Translation: CASSLRQGRNTEAFF. Filled out from reference TRBV5-1 and TRBJ1-1, the complete variable domain reads KAGVTQTPRYLIKTRGQQVTLSCSPISGHRSVSWYQQTPGQGLQFLFEYFSETQRNKGNFPGRFSGRQFSNSRSEMNVSTLELGDSALYLCASSLRQGRNTEAFFGQGTRLTVV.

This sequence joins TRBV9 and TRBJ2-1; no clear D. CDR1 SGDLS and CDR2 YYNGEE come from the germline V gene. V lost 3 bases, J lost 0 bases, and 13 bases lay in between. The length of the CDR3 is 16 residues. Written as DNA, the CDR3 is TGTGCCAGCAGCGACCCTTTAGCTAACTCCTACAATGAGCAGTTCTTC. Translated, it gives CASSDPLANSYNEQFF.

This clonotype has a count of ten or more. The genes are TRBV29-1 and TRBJ2-1; D remains ambiguous. Germline CDR1 is SQVTM and CDR2 is ANQGSEA. The V end was cut by 4 bases, the J end by 8 bases, with 6 bases between. The length of the CDR3 is 10 residues. As DNA, the CDR3 is TGCAGCGTTGTGGCGTATGAGCAGTTCTTC. It yields the protein CSVVAYEQFF.

The table lists this clonotype with many counts. The chain joins TRBV12-3 or TRBV12-4 to TRBJ2-3; the D call may be TRBD1 or TRBD2 (5 bases each). The CDR3 contains 13 residues. The germline V and J ends were trimmed by 0 bases and 5 bases, with 6 bases remaining between them. The DNA of the CDR3 is TGTGCCAGCAGTTTAGCGGGGGAAGATACGCAGTATTTT. Its translation is CASSLAGEDTQYF.

Remarks on this clonotype: This may stem from a read error, because a much larger clone lies one nucleotide away. The chain recombines TRBV5-1 with TRBJ2-2; D is undetermined. This CDR3 region has 14 residues. The germline gives CDR1 SGHRS, CDR2 YFSETQ. Trimming took off 6 bases at V and 3 bases at J, with 12 bases between the two ends. The CDR3 loop reads CASTHSVDTGELFF. The CDR3 coding sequence is TGCGCCAGCACCCACTCGGTGGACACCGGGGAGCTGTTTTTT.